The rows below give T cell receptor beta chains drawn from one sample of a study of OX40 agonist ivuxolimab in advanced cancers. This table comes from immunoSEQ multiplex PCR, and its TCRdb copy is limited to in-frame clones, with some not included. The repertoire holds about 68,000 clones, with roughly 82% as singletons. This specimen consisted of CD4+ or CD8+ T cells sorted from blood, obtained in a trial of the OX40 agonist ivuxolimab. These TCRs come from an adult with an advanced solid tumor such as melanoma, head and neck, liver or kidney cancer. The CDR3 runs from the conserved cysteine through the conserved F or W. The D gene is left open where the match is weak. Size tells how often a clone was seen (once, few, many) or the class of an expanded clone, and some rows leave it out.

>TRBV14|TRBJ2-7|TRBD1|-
CASSLRTGQGQGGSLQYF
TGTGCCAGCAGCCTAAGAACGGGACAGGGTCAAGGGGGTTCGCTGCAGTACTTC
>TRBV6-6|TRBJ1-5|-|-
CASSYSRGANQPQHF
TGTGCCAGCAGTTACTCGAGGGGGGCAAATCAGCCCCAGCATTTT
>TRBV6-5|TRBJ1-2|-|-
CASSYSAGPGYTF
TGTGCCAGCAGTTACTCAGCAGGGCCTGGCTACACCTTC
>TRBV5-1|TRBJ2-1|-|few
CASSLAELGEEQFF
TGCGCCAGCAGCTTGGCCGAGCTAGGAGAGGAGCAGTTCTTC
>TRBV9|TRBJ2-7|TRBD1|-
CASSKGNRQGPYEQYF
TGTGCCAGCTCTAAGGGTAATAGACAGGGGCCCTACGAGCAGTACTTC
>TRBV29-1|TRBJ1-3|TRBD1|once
CSVTGAEGNTIYF
TGCAGCGTAACAGGGGCTGAAGGAAACACCATATATTTT
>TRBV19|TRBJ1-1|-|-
CASRDRGLLTEAFF
TGTGCCAGTAGGGATCGGGGGCTTCTGACTGAAGCTTTCTTT
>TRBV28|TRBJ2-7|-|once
CASSPSVLLSGVYEQYF
TGTGCCAGCAGTCCATCGGTCCTACTGTCGGGAGTTTACGAGCAGTACTTC
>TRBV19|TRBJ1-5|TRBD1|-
CASSVTGGNQPQHF
TGTGCCAGTAGTGTCACAGGGGGCAATCAGCCCCAGCATTTT
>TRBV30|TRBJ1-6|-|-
CAWRSGNYNSPLHF
TGTGCCTGGAGATCGGGGAACTATAATTCACCCCTCCACTTT
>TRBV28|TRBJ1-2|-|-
CASSWGSSNYGYTF
TGTGCCAGCAGTTGGGGCTCTTCTAACTATGGCTACACCTTC
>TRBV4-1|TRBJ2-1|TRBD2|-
CASSQGGLVLAYNEQFF
TGCGCCAGCAGCCAAGGCGGACTAGTCTTAGCCTACAATGAGCAGTTCTTC
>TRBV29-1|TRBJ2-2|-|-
CSYRRLGANTGELFF
TGCAGCTACCGAAGGTTGGGGGCGAACACCGGGGAGCTGTTTTTT
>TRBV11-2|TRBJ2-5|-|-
CASSSHFSAQETQYF
TGTGCCAGCAGCTCCCACTTTAGCGCGCAAGAGACCCAGTACTTC
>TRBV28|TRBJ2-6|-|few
CASSTGGDLGANVLTF
TGTGCCAGCAGCACAGGGGGGGATCTTGGGGCCAACGTCCTGACTTTC
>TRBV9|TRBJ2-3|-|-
CASTRTRTDTQYF
TGTGCCAGCACCAGGACCCGCACAGATACGCAGTATTTT
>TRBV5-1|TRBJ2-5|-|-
CASSSSSQETQYF
TGCGCCAGCAGCTCGAGTAGCCAAGAGACCCAGTACTTC
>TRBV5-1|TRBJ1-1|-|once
CASSLAGVGTGTEAFF
TGCGCCAGCAGCTTGGCTGGAGTGGGGACGGGCACTGAAGCTTTCTTT
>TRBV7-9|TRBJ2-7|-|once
CASSVQGAGVGYEQYF
TGTGCCTCCTCCGTTCAGGGGGCGGGAGTCGGATACGAGCAGTACTTC
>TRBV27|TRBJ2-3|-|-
CASSLRSRTTTDTQYF
TGTGCCAGCAGTTTAAGGAGCCGGACTACCACAGATACGCAGTATTTT
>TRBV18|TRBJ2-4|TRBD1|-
CASSPRDRAKNIQYF
TGTGCCAGCTCACCCCGGGACAGAGCCAAAAACATTCAGTACTTC
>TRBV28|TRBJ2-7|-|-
CASSLVDEQYF
TGTGCCAGCAGTTTAGTAGACGAGCAGTACTTC
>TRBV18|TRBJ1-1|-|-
CASSSGVISITEAFF
TGTGCCAGCTCATCAGGGGTTATTAGTATCACTGAAGCTTTCTTT
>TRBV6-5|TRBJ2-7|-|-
CASSYAGQYEQYF
TGTGCCAGCAGTTACGCAGGACAGTACGAGCAGTACTTC
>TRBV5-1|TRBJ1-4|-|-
CASSWGQRNEKLFF
TGCGCCAGCAGCTGGGGACAACGTAATGAAAAACTGTTTTTT
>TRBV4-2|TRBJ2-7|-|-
CASSQENEQYF
TGTGCCAGCAGCCAAGAAAACGAGCAGTACTTC